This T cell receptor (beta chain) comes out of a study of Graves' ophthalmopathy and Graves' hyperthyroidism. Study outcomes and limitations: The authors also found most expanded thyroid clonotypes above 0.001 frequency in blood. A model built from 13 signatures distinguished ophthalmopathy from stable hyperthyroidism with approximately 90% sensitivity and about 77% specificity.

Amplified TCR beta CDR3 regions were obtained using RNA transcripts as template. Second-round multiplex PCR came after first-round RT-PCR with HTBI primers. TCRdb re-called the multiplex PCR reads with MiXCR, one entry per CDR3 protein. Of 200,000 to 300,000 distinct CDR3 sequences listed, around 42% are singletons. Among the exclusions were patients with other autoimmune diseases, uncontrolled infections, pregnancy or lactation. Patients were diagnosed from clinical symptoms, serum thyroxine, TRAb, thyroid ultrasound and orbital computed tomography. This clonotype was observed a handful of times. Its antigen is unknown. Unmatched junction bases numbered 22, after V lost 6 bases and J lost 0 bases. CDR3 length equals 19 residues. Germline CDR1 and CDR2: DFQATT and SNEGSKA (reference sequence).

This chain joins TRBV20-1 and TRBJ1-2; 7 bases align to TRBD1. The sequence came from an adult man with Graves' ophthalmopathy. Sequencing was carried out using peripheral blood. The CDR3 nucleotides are TGCAGTGCCCGCCCCTTGTGGACAGGCCTCCCTCATTCTAACTATGGCTACACCTTC. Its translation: CSARPLWTGLPHSNYGYTF.